The sequence of this TCR beta chain was determined in a study of cytomegalovirus exposure and HLA in healthy donors. Study findings and constraints: Roughly uniform depth of sequencing across donors was assumed in presence/absence analyses.

The CDR3 totals 14 residues. The V and J ends lost 2 bases and 3 bases, in that order; junction bases with no gene match: 3. CDR1 is MGHRA, CDR2 YSYEKL, per germline. PCR amplification relied on 60 Vbeta primers (plus 13 Jbeta primers). This table comes from immunoSEQ multiplex PCR, and its TCRdb copy is limited to in-frame clones, with some not included. The profile shows 75,000 to 95,000 clones, around 69% of them singletons. Remarks on this clone: Its specificity is unknown.

The TCR was taken from a man younger than 40 in good health and CMV-seronegative. The chain is built from TRBV4-1 and TRBJ1-1, with TRBD1 identical over 7 bases. Material: PBMCs. The DNA of the CDR3 is TGCGCCAGCAGCCAACCGGGACAGCACACTGAAGCTTTCTTT. Translated, it gives CASSQPGQHTEAFF.